This entry lists 24 T cell receptor beta chains sequenced from one sample in a study of neurological immune-mediated disorders. Specified time point: longitudinal time-point 1 (baseline). Each CDR3 protein gets one entry after TCRdb re-called the 5' RACE reads with MiXCR. The table lists over 55,000 distinct CDR3 sequences, roughly 10% of them singletons. Sequencing was performed on PBMCs. Receptors were obtained from a man under 40 in good health.

This clonotype was observed a handful of times. V is TRBV12-3 or TRBV12-4 and J is TRBJ2-7, with TRBD1 identical over 10 bases. The V and J ends lost 6 bases and 6 bases, in that order; junction bases with no gene match: 8. The CDR3 contains 14 residues. CDR3 sequence (DNA): TGTGCCAGCAGACTAGGGACAGGGGTTAGCGAGCAGTACTTC. This translates into CASRLGTGVSEQYF.

This clonotype was counted ten times or more. The V gene is TRBV5-1, the J gene TRBJ2-7; possible D gene TRBD2, 6 bases. This CDR3 spans 15 amino acids. Germline V gives CDR1 SGHRS, CDR2 YFSETQ. The V and J ends lost 0 bases and 3 bases respectively, with 13 bases between them. The CDR3 reads CASSLVGETSYEQYF. For the CDR3, the DNA is TGCGCCAGCAGCTTGGTTGGGGAGACTAGCTACGAGCAGTACTTC.

Many counts were recorded for this clonotype. The rearrangement links TRBV7-9 to TRBJ2-5; no firm D call. CDR1 and CDR2 from the germline V gene are SEHNR and FQNEAQ (reference sequence). The CDR3 runs 13 residues. The ends were cut back, 5 bases at V and 5 bases at J, with 12 bases in the middle. The CDR3, as DNA: TGTGCCAGCAGCCCCATCGGCGGTGAGACCCAGTACTTC. Protein: CASSPIGGETQYF.

There are a few counts of this clonotype. With a much larger clone just one base away, this may be a read error. The chain couples TRBV5-1 to TRBJ1-1, with D unclear. V lost 4 bases and J lost 6, with 16 bases in between. Germline lookup yields CDR1 SGHRS and CDR2 YFSETQ. This CDR3 region has 14 residues. The DNA for the CDR3 is TGCGCCAGCAGCAATGGGAACTCATCCTCTGAAGCTTTCTTT. Translation: CASSNGNSSSEAFF. The full variable domain, in which reference TRBV5-1 and TRBJ1-1 provide the parts outside the CDR3, is KAGVTQTPRYLIKTRGQQVTLSCSPISGHRSVSWYQQTPGQGLQFLFEYFSETQRNKGNFPGRFSGRQFSNSRSEMNVSTLELGDSALYLCASSNGNSSSEAFFGQGTRLTVV.

This clonotype appeared many times. The rearrangement uses TRBV6-1 and TRBJ2-5; TRBD2 is a possible D gene (6 bases). CDR3 length: 17 residues. Trimming took off 0 bases at V and 2 bases at J, with 16 bases between the two ends. Germline CDR1 reads MNHNS; CDR2 reads SASEGT. As DNA, the CDR3 is TGTGCCAGCAGTGAAGCTTTGAGGCTAGCGTATCAAGAGACCCAGTACTTC. Protein product: CASSEALRLAYQETQYF.

This clonotype was counted many times. The J gene is TRBJ2-1, the V gene TRBV12-3 or TRBV12-4; 10 positions match TRBD1. The CDR3 is 15 residues long. The V segment lost 1 base and the J segment 4 bases; nucleotides outside the gene matches: 1. The CDR3 spells CASSLGTGGYNEQFF. Here the CDR3 DNA reads TGTGCCAGCAGTTTAGGGACAGGGGGTTACAATGAGCAGTTCTTC.

This clonotype was recorded at least ten times. This chain joins TRBV29-1 and TRBJ2-7; D may match TRBD1 or TRBD2 (5 bases each). The CDR3 loop spans 14 amino acids. Trimming pared 2 bases from V and 3 bases from J, leaving 14 bases between. Germline values: CDR1 SQVTM, CDR2 ANQGSEA. The CDR3 loop reads CSVEHRDGVYEQYF. The DNA of the CDR3 is TGCAGCGTTGAACACCGGGACGGGGTCTACGAGCAGTACTTC.

This clonotype was counted ten times or more. The rearrangement joins TRBV4-1 to TRBJ1-3, with D hard to call. This CDR3 has 16 residues. Germline loops: CDR1 MGHRA, CDR2 YSYEKL. The V gene lost 2 bases and the J gene lost 0 bases, with 11 bases spanning the gap. CDR3 protein: CASSQYTQSSGNTIYF. The CDR3, as DNA: TGCGCCAGCAGCCAATATACGCAGAGCTCTGGAAACACCATATATTTT.

In this sample, this clonotype turned up many times. The chain uses TRBV5-6 and TRBJ1-1; D might be TRBD1 (6 bases). In germline, CDR1 is SGHDT, CDR2 YYEEEE. Trimming shortened V by 0 bases and J by 5 bases, and 11 bases separated the two germline ends. The CDR3 length is 14 residues. The DNA for the CDR3 is TGTGCCAGCAGCTTGGGGGGGCGCGAGACTGAAGCTTTCTTT. Translated: CASSLGGRETEAFF.

This chain joins TRBV3-1 and TRBJ2-7; 9 bases agree with TRBD1. Looked up from germline, CDR1 is LGHDT and CDR2 is YNNKEL (reference sequence). With 2 bases clipped from V and 6 bases from J, the junction kept 5 bases outside the gene matches. The CDR3 loop spans 14 amino acids. The CDR3 region is CASSQRTGDGEQYF. In DNA form, the CDR3 reads TGTGCCAGCAGCCAAAGGACAGGGGACGGCGAGCAGTACTTC.

The sample holds many counts of this clonotype. This sequence joins TRBV5-1 and TRBJ2-7, with 11 bases aligning to TRBD2. CDR1 is SGHRS, CDR2 YFSETQ, per germline. The CDR3 runs to 14 residues. The V and J ends lost 2 bases and 6 bases, in that order; junction bases with no gene match: 4. The CDR3 DNA follows: TGCGCCAGCAGCTTCGAACTAGCGGGAGTCGAGCAGTACTTC. Its protein product is CASSFELAGVEQYF.

This clonotype was seen repeatedly, ten times or more. The CDR3 reads CASSARGLAGGEQYF. The CDR3 DNA follows: TGTGCCAGCAGTGCACGGGGACTAGCGGGAGGCGAGCAGTACTTC. This chain links TRBV6-5 with TRBJ2-7; the match to TRBD2 covers 15 bases. The V gene end was trimmed by 5 bases and the J gene end by 6 bases; junction bases not matched to a gene: 5. CDR1 is MNHEY and CDR2 is SVGAGI in the germline V gene. The CDR3 consists of 15 residues.

This clonotype occurred many times. The V call is TRBV11-3, the J call TRBJ2-7; D may be TRBD2 (5 bases). CDR1 and CDR2 (germline): SGHNT, YENEEA. Trimming removed 1 base at V and 6 bases at J, with 13 bases between. The length of the CDR3 is 14 residues. The CDR3 loop reads CASSLGLTSGEQYF. CDR3 nucleotide sequence: TGTGCCAGCAGCTTAGGACTAACCTCCGGCGAGCAGTACTTC.

This clonotype was observed at least ten times. This chain links TRBV13 with TRBJ2-1, with 9 bases identical to TRBD2. The CDR3 is 16 amino acids. The junction had 8 bases not matched to a gene; V was cut back by 5 bases and J by 3 bases. Per germline, CDR1 PRHDT and CDR2 FYEKMQ (reference sequence). The CDR3 DNA follows: TGTGCCAGCAGCCCGACTCTAGCGGGAAGCTACAATGAGCAGTTCTTC. It encodes CASSPTLAGSYNEQFF.

This clonotype turned up a few times. The V and J genes are TRBV6-5 and TRBJ2-5; maybe TRBD2 (5 bases). Germline CDR1 reads MNHEY; CDR2 reads SVGAGI. Trimming took off 6 bases at V and 1 base at J, with 15 bases between the two ends. The CDR3 length is 15 residues. CDR3 coding DNA: TGTGCCAGCAGCTACGGGGAGCCCATCCAAGAGACCCAGTACTTC. It is translated as CASSYGEPIQETQYF.

The sample holds many counts of this clonotype. This chain connects TRBV18 to TRBJ2-5, with TRBD1 matching over 9 bases. The CDR3 totals 16 residues. Germline CDR1 and CDR2: KGHSH and LQKENI. V lost 3 bases, J lost 5 bases, and 10 bases stayed unmatched. The CDR3 spells CASSPRRTGVSETQYF. The CDR3 bases are TGTGCCAGCTCACCCCGTCGGACAGGGGTCTCGGAGACCCAGTACTTC.

As to this clonotype: A much larger clonotype is one base distant, so this may be a read error. V usage is TRBV28 and J usage is TRBJ2-7, with D unclear. CDR1 is MDHEN and CDR2 is SYDVKM in the germline V gene. CDR3 length equals 13 residues. The CDR3, as DNA: TGTGTCAGCAGTCCCGAGTATATGAACGAGCAGTACTTC. Its protein product is CVSSPEYMNEQYF.

This clonotype was detected many times. V is TRBV6-5 and J is TRBJ2-7, with TRBD1 identical over 8 bases. Germline V gene sequence: CDR1 MNHEY, CDR2 SVGAGI. V shed 2 bases, J shed 2 bases, and the junction held 8 bases outside the gene matches. The CDR3 consists of 16 residues. In DNA, the CDR3 is TGTGCCAGCAGTTACAACGGGGACAGGCCAACCTACGAGCAGTACTTC. Its translation is CASSYNGDRPTYEQYF.

V and J are TRBV29-1 and TRBJ2-5; 13 bases map to TRBD2. Trimming at V came to 2 bases and at J to 4 bases, leaving 10 bases not matched to a gene. Germline assignment: CDR1 SQVTM and CDR2 ANQGSEA. The CDR3 length is 17 residues. This CDR3 is CSVERSKTSGRAETQYF. The DNA for the CDR3 is TGCAGCGTTGAACGGTCCAAAACTAGCGGGAGGGCAGAGACCCAGTACTTC.

This clonotype was counted ten times or more. The genes are TRBV25-1 and TRBJ2-7; maybe TRBD1 (6 bases). Germline CDR1 reads MGHDK; CDR2 reads SYGVNS. This CDR3 spans 16 amino acids. The V end was cut by 1 base, the J end by 6 bases, with 19 bases between. CDR3 nucleotides: TGTGCCAGCAGTGAATCGGAGGAGTCAGGGGAATTCGAGCAGTACTTC. Translated: CASSESEESGEFEQYF.

This clonotype was seen more than once but under ten times. The chain couples TRBV7-3 to TRBJ1-1; D is ambiguous. Germline V lookup: CDR1 SGHTA, CDR2 FQGTGA. CDR3 size: 13 residues. V shed 3 bases and J shed 0 bases, with 5 bases lying between them. Here the CDR3 reads CASSFTVNTEAFF. The CDR3 DNA reads as TGTGCCAGCAGCTTTACAGTGAACACTGAAGCTTTCTTT.

This clonotype was detected many times. V gene TRBV2 combines with J gene TRBJ1-1, with 7 bases matching TRBD1. The ends lost 5 bases at V and 1 base at J; junction bases unmatched: 7. This CDR3 is built from 15 residues. CDR1 SNHLY and CDR2 FYNNEI come from the germline V gene. Written as DNA, the CDR3 is TGTGCCAGCAGTTTACAGGGGAGGGGGAACACTGAAGCTTTCTTT. Protein sequence: CASSLQGRGNTEAFF.

This clonotype was seen ten or more times. The CDR3 region has the DNA TGTGCCAGCAGCCGAGGGTCGGGGGCGAACCAGCCCCAGCATTTT. It yields the protein CASSRGSGANQPQHF. The chain employs TRBV27 and TRBJ1-5, with D perhaps matching TRBD1 (6 bases). CDR3 length: 15 residues. The V gene's germline CDR1 is MNHEY and CDR2 SMNVEV (reference sequence). V was pared by 6 bases and J by 7 bases, with 19 bases between.

Of note for this clonotype: A much larger clone lies a single base off, so this may be a read error. V is TRBV7-9 and J is TRBJ2-3; no clear D gene. The CDR3 spans 18 residues. Germline-derived CDR1 and CDR2 are SEHNR and FQNEAQ (reference sequence). As DNA, the CDR3 is TGTGCCAGCAGCTTAGCGAAATCCAGCCTTCAAAATTCAGATACGCAGGATTTT. Translating it yields CASSLAKSSLQNSDTQDF.